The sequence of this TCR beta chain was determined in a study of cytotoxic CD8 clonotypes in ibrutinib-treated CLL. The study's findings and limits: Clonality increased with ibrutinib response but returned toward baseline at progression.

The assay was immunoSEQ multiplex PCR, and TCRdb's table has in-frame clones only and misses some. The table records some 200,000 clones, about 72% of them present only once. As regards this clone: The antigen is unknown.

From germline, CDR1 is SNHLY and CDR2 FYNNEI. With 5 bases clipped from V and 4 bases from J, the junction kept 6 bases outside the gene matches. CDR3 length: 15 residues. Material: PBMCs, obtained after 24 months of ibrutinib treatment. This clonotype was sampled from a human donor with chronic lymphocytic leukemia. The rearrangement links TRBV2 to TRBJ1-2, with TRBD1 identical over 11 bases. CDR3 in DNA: TGTGCCAGCAGTCAAGGGACAGGGGGAGGCTATGGCTACACCTTC. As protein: CASSQGTGGGYGYTF.